These T cell receptor beta chains were read from a single sample in a study of blood T cells in healthy people across ages. MiXCR, run by TCRdb on the 5' RACE reads, gives a single entry per CDR3 protein. The sample contains about 970,000 distinct CDR3 sequences, roughly 51% of which appear only once. The sequenced material came from blood. These TCRs come from a woman in her fifties or sixties in good health. Each CDR3 is given with its conserved first and last residue. The order of the fields is CDR3 protein, CDR3 DNA, J gene, D gene, clone size, V gene. The D gene is left open where the match is weak. Size is stated for part of the rows, as once, few or many counts, or as a class when the clone is expanded.

CASTRREETQYF TGTGCCAGCACCCGCCGCGAAGAGACCCAGTACTTC TRBJ2-5 - few TRBV7-2
CSVGDSNQPQHF TGCAGCGTTGGGGATAGCAATCAGCCCCAGCATTTT TRBJ1-5 - many TRBV29-1
CASSVGGTDNQPQHF TGTGCCAGCAGCGTAGGAGGGACAGACAATCAGCCCCAGCATTTT TRBJ1-5 TRBD1 - TRBV9
CASSLGVTVAPYEQYF TGTGCCAGCAGTTTAGGGGTGACAGTCGCCCCCTACGAGCAGTACTTC TRBJ2-7 - few TRBV12-3/TRBV12-4
CASSLYGNYEQYF TGTGCCAGCAGTTTATACGGAAACTACGAGCAGTACTTC TRBJ2-7 - - TRBV27
CASSPLVSGTLVGETQYF TGTGCCAGCAGCCCACTTGTCTCGGGGACCCTCGTCGGAGAGACCCAGTACTTC TRBJ2-5 - - TRBV4-2
CASSAYPGRYEQYF TGCGCCAGCAGCGCCTATCCAGGTCGCTACGAGCAGTACTTC TRBJ2-7 - few TRBV4-3
CAISDGSGNTIYF TGTGCCATCTCGGATGGCTCTGGAAACACCATATATTTT TRBJ1-3 - - TRBV2
CASSPPGEGNNEQYF TGTGCCAGCTCACCCCCAGGGGAGGGAAACAATGAGCAGTACTTC TRBJ2-5 - - TRBV18
CSVSARSGTDTQYF TGCAGCGTTTCAGCCCGCAGTGGCACAGATACGCAGTATTTT TRBJ2-3 - - TRBV29-1
CASRPPLGSLFEQYF TGTGCCAGCAGACCCCCTTTGGGGAGTTTATTCGAGCAGTACTTC TRBJ2-7 - few TRBV27
CASSSAGTSGYFYEQYF TGTGCCAGCAGCTCTGCCGGGACTAGCGGATACTTCTACGAGCAGTACTTC TRBJ2-7 TRBD2 few TRBV7-6
CASRPRGEDEQYF TGTGCCAGCAGACCTAGGGGCGAGGACGAGCAGTACTTC TRBJ2-7 - - TRBV27
CASSAGTSVADTQYF TGTGCCAGCAGTGCCGGGACTAGCGTGGCAGATACGCAGTATTTT TRBJ2-3 TRBD2 few TRBV27
CASRRGVGNTEAFF TGTGCCAGCAGAAGGGGCGTGGGGAACACTGAAGCTTTCTTT TRBJ1-1 - - TRBV28
CAWSNGVSYEQYF TGTGCCTGGAGTAACGGGGTATCGTACGAGCAGTACTTC TRBJ2-7 - - TRBV30
CASSQDVTSDEQYF TGTGCCAGCAGCCAAGATGTGACTAGCGACGAGCAGTACTTC TRBJ2-7 TRBD2 - TRBV3-1
CASSFPSQSAGGPREQYF TGTGCCAGCAGCTTCCCCTCCCAGTCAGCGGGAGGGCCACGCGAGCAGTACTTC TRBJ2-7 TRBD2 - TRBV7-2
CASSAGGKAYTGELFF TGTGCCAGCAGCGCGGGGGGGAAGGCCTACACCGGGGAGCTGTTTTTT TRBJ2-2 TRBD2 - TRBV9
CASSPVMTSNQPQHF TGTGCCAGCAGCCCAGTCATGACAAGCAATCAGCCCCAGCATTTT TRBJ1-5 - - TRBV4-2
CASSLTDRITGELFF TGTGCCAGCAGCCTTACTGACAGAATCACCGGGGAGCTGTTTTTT TRBJ2-2 - - TRBV5-8